The source of this T cell receptor beta chain is a study of cytomegalovirus exposure and HLA in healthy donors. The trim removed 3 bases at V and 4 bases at J, leaving 5 bases unmatched. This CDR3 has 14 amino acids. Germline values: CDR1 LNHDA, CDR2 SQIVND (reference sequence). In this sample, this clone turned up once. The primer mix had 60 Vbeta and 13 Jbeta primers. The protocol was immunoSEQ multiplex PCR, while the TCRdb copy is restricted to in-frame clones and leaves out a portion. The data hold some 130,000 clones, with about 80% observed a single time. Material: PBMCs. This clonotype was sampled from a man aged 30-40 years in good health and CMV-seronegative. V and J are TRBV19 and TRBJ2-5; TRBD1 aligns across 7 bases. The CDR3 is CASSITGERETQYF. CDR3 DNA sequence: TGTGCCAGTAGTATCACAGGGGAGAGAGAGACCCAGTACTTC.